This section outlines one TCR beta chain sequence together with its context. The sample holds a few counts of this clonotype. Its antigen specificity is not known. It has no much larger one-base neighbor in the sample; base qualities were not kept. This sample is part of a study of T cell repertoires in cytomegalovirus infection (dated by TCRdb to about 2019). For the wider study: Alongside well-studied HLA-B-restricted epitopes, the peptide stimulations were aimed at recently identified HLA-C-restricted CMV epitopes, whose presentation resists viral immunomodulation. Because public TCR beta signatures pointed to carriage of CMV infection together with the matching HLA type, the HLA type of each donor mattered for the analysis.

The meaning of the sample's treatment or condition label: in vitro stimulation with specific CMV peptide epitopes to enrich CMV-specific T cells. TCRdb names Illumina HiSeq 1500 as the instrument used. TCRdb took the public reads, trimmed them with fastp at Q25, ran MiXCR for clone calling and kept in-frame beta chains. A single entry per CDR3 protein holds the most common genes and DNA from its merged rows. This sample has about 310,000 distinct CDR3 sequences in its table, and approximately 25% of those were observed once. The ten most abundant clones make up less than 15% of the sample. Its CDR3 holds 11 amino acids, cysteine through valine. Kept here is only the CDR3 DNA, which spans 33 bases and is read in frame from base 1. The germline ends are 2 bases apart after V is trimmed by 1 base and J by 4 bases. Per the germline V gene (reference sequence), LGHDT is the CDR1 and YNNKEL is the CDR2.

What the research found in general, with its limitations: The ex vivo response was dominated by HLA-C-restricted CMV-specific TCR beta clonotypes, which also provided the single most frequent clonotype in two of eight donors. In both this cohort and an independent roughly 330-donor cohort, the cumulative frequency of public TCR beta family members distinguished carriers of CMV infection plus the relevant HLA type.

This sequence uses TRBV3-1 and TRBJ2-7, with the D gene call left open. This sequence was found in a human donor in good health (CMV status not recorded). Some clones in this sample may be carry-over from other donors' samples. Sequencing used cultured PBMCs, obtained from culture after CMV antigen stimulation. The bases read TGTGCCAGCAGCCAAGCGTACGAGCAGTACGTC. Translation gives CASSQAYEQYV.